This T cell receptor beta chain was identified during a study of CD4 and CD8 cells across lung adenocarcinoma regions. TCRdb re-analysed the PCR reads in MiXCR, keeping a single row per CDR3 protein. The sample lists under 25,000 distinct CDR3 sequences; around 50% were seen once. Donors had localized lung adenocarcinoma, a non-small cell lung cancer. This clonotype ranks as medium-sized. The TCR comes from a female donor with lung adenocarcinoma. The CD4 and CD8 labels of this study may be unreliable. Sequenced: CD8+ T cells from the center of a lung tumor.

CDR3 DNA: TGTGCCAGCACAGAAAGGCTAGCGGGAGAATATACGCAGTATTTT. Protein: CASTERLAGEYTQYF. The chain combines TRBV6-1 with TRBJ2-3; 10 bases are a match to TRBD2. The V and J ends lost 7 bases and 7 bases, in that order; junction bases with no gene match: 11. This CDR3 spans 15 amino acids. The V gene's germline CDR1 is MNHNS and CDR2 SASEGT.